Listed here are 23 T cell receptor beta chains from one sample, sequenced in a study of blood T cell repertoires in COVID-19. Generated by immunoSEQ multiplex PCR, the TCRdb table keeps only in-frame clones and is missing some. There are roughly 73,000 clones in the sample; about 88% occur only once, and around 2.5% lies in the top ten. Sample: peripheral blood. These TCRs come from a man between 65 and 79 years old with active or convalescent COVID-19.

V and J are TRBV7-2 and TRBJ1-1; maybe TRBD1 (5 bases). Per the germline V gene, CDR1 is SGHTA and CDR2 is FQGNSA. V was cut by 5 bases and J by 1 base, with 14 bases left in between. The CDR3 has 15 amino acids. CDR3 residues: CASSPTSGQNTEAFF. As DNA, the CDR3 is TGTGCCAGCAGCCCAACCTCAGGGCAGAACACTGAAGCTTTCTTT.

V usage is TRBV6-5 and J usage is TRBJ2-1; 7 nucleotides line up with TRBD2. From germline, CDR1 is MNHEY and CDR2 SVGAGI. CDR3 size: 12 residues. Trimming removed 8 bases from V and 2 bases from J; junction bases left unmatched: 0. This CDR3 is CASGTTYNEQFF. The CDR3 DNA is TGTGCCAGCGGGACTACCTACAATGAGCAGTTCTTC.

This chain connects TRBV24-1 to TRBJ2-1, with 7 bases that match TRBD1. Germline V gene data show CDR1 as KGHDR and CDR2 as SFDVKD. V gave up 4 bases and J gave up 1 base; unmatched junction bases: 12. This CDR3 is 18 amino acids long. This CDR3 is CATSDSGTDYESYNEQFF. CDR3 sequence (DNA): TGTGCCACCAGTGACTCCGGGACAGACTATGAATCCTACAATGAGCAGTTCTTC.

V is TRBV5-1 and J is TRBJ2-1; D unclear. The CDR3 loop spans 15 amino acids. The V end lost 1 base, the J end lost 0 bases, and 8 bases lay between the germline ends. Germline V gene lookup returns CDR1 SGHRS and CDR2 YFSETQ. The CDR3 region is CASSLLSSSYNEQFF. The CDR3 coding sequence is TGCGCCAGCAGCTTGTTGAGTAGCTCCTACAATGAGCAGTTCTTC. The whole variable domain, filled in from reference TRBV5-1 and TRBJ2-1, reads KAGVTQTPRYLIKTRGQQVTLSCSPISGHRSVSWYQQTPGQGLQFLFEYFSETQRNKGNFPGRFSGRQFSNSRSEMNVSTLELGDSALYLCASSLLSSSYNEQFFGPGTRLTVL.

The CDR3 coding sequence is TGTGCCAGCAGCTTAGGGACACCCTCCTACAATGAGCAGTTCTTC. Encoded protein: CASSLGTPSYNEQFF. V gene TRBV11-2 combines with J gene TRBJ2-1; tentatively, D is TRBD1 (5 bases). Germline V CDR1 and CDR2: SGHAT, FQNNGV. Trimming shortened V by 1 base and J by 0 bases, and 7 bases separated the two germline ends. The CDR3 extends over 15 amino acids. The full variable domain, its missing parts supplied by reference TRBV11-2 and TRBJ2-1, is EAGVAQSPRYKIIEKRQSVAFWCNPISGHATLYWYQQILGQGPKLLIQFQNNGVVDDSQLPKDRFSAERLKGVDSTLKIQPAKLEDSAVYLCASSLGTPSYNEQFFGPGTRLTVL.

This clone has more than one count but fewer than ten. This chain joins TRBV11-2 and TRBJ1-6; no clear D. The CDR3 sequence is 14 residues long. CDR1 and CDR2 (germline): SGHAT, FQNNGV. Deletions cut 3 bases from V and 5 bases from J, with 8 bases between. The CDR3 coding sequence is TGTGCCAGCAGCTTCTCCGGGGATAATTCACCCCTCCACTTT. Translating it yields CASSFSGDNSPLHF.

The chain employs TRBV5-4 and TRBJ2-1, with 8 bases lining up with TRBD2. Germline trimming cut 2 bases from V and 6 bases from J; bases unmatched to any gene: 10. Germline V lookup: CDR1 SGHNT, CDR2 YYREEE (reference sequence). This CDR3 spans 16 amino acids. The CDR3 spells CASSLSPGLGSNEQFF. The CDR3 region has the DNA TGTGCCAGCAGCTTAAGTCCGGGACTAGGATCCAATGAGCAGTTCTTC.

V is TRBV5-1 and J is TRBJ2-1; D might be TRBD2 (6 bases). This CDR3 is built from 15 residues. V dropped 3 bases and J dropped 7 bases, with 17 bases sitting between them. Germline CDR1 reads SGHRS; CDR2 reads YFSETQ. CDR3 in DNA: TGCGCCAGCAGCTCCAGGGCAGGAGGGGAGAATGAGCAGTTCTTC. It is translated as CASSSRAGGENEQFF.

CDR3 protein: CSADKVETQYF. DNA of the CDR3: TGCAGTGCCGACAAGGTGGAGACCCAGTACTTC. This chain joins TRBV20-1 and TRBJ2-5; D remains unclear. Trimming left V 6 bases short and J 5 bases short, with 10 bases between. This CDR3 is 11 amino acids long. Germline loops: CDR1 DFQATT, CDR2 SNEGSKA (reference sequence).

This clone was picked up a small number of times. The chain combines TRBV9 with TRBJ2-7; possibly TRBD1 for D (5 bases). This CDR3 is 14 amino acids long. Germline V gene data show CDR1 as SGDLS and CDR2 as YYNGEE. Between the trimmed V and J ends, which lost 0 bases and 3 bases, there was a span of 10 bases. CDR3: CASSVAPDNYEQYF. For the CDR3, the DNA is TGTGCCAGCAGCGTAGCGCCGGACAACTACGAGCAGTACTTC.

V usage is TRBV5-1 and J usage is TRBJ1-4, with a weak D call TRBD1 (5 bases). There are 14 residues in the CDR3. V lost 5 bases and J 2 bases, leaving 10 bases between the germline ends. Germline V CDR1 and CDR2: SGHRS, YFSETQ. CDR3 loop: CASSLDSTNEKLFF. In DNA, the CDR3 is TGCGCCAGCAGTCTCGACAGCACTAATGAAAAACTGTTTTTT.

This rearrangement joins TRBV3-1 (or the pseudogene TRBV3-2) to TRBJ1-3; a possible D gene is TRBD1 (5 bases). V dropped 4 bases and J dropped 1 base, with 14 bases sitting between them. CDR3 size: 16 residues. Per germline, CDR1 LGHDT and CDR2 YNNKEL (reference sequence). CDR3 amino acids: CASSPSLRGSGNTIYF. CDR3 in DNA: TGTGCCAGCAGCCCCTCATTGCGGGGGTCTGGAAACACCATATATTTT.

V is TRBV28 and J is TRBJ1-6; D ambiguous. Between the trimmed V and J ends, which lost 3 bases and 10 bases, there was a span of 7 bases. Germline V lookup: CDR1 MDHEN, CDR2 SYDVKM. The CDR3 is 12 amino acids. The DNA for the CDR3 is TGTGCCAGCAGTTTTTCTAACTCACCCCTCCACTTT. Translation: CASSFSNSPLHF. The entire variable domain, with the rest obtained from reference TRBV28 and TRBJ1-6, is as follows: DVKVTQSSRYLVKRTGEKVFLECVQDMDHENMFWYRQDPGLGLRLIYFSYDVKMKEKGDIPEGYSVSREKKERFSLILESASTNQTSMYLCASSFSNSPLHFGNGTRLTVT.

V is TRBV19 and J is TRBJ2-1, with D maybe TRBD2 (6 bases). The germline V and J ends were trimmed by 3 bases and 2 bases, with 8 bases remaining between them. Germline CDR1 LNHDA, CDR2 SQIVND (reference sequence). The CDR3 has 14 residues. The CDR3 DNA sequence: TGTGCCAGTAGTATCGGGAGAACCTACAATGAGCAGTTCTTC. Translated: CASSIGRTYNEQFF. The whole variable domain, filled in from reference TRBV19 and TRBJ2-1, reads DGGITQSPKYLFRKEGQNVTLSCEQNLNHDAMYWYRQDPGQGLRLIYYSQIVNDFQKGDIAEGYSVSREKKESFPLTVTSAQKNPTAFYLCASSIGRTYNEQFFGPGTRLTVL.

This clone was detected only once. The chain is built from TRBV6-4 and TRBJ2-1, with a possible D match to TRBD2 (7 bases). The CDR3 sequence is 20 residues long. Trimming took off 4 bases at V and 0 bases at J, with 25 bases between the two ends. Germline CDR1 and CDR2: MRHNA and SNTAGT. In DNA form, the CDR3 reads TGTGCCAGCAGTGCAAGCGGCCGGGGGGCTAGCGGTAGCTCCTACAATGAGCAGTTCTTC. Its translation is CASSASGRGASGSSYNEQFF.

The rearrangement joins TRBV18 to TRBJ1-1; D call uncertain. V lost 2 bases to trimming and J lost 1 base, with 11 bases between them. Germline assignment: CDR1 KGHSH and CDR2 LQKENI. CDR3 length: 15 amino acids. CDR3 protein: CASSPVTLANTEAFF. The CDR3 DNA reads TGTGCCAGCTCACCAGTCACCCTAGCGAACACTGAAGCTTTCTTT.

This clone has only a few counts. J is TRBJ2-3 and V is TRBV2; no firm D call. V was clipped by 3 bases and J by 6 bases, with 16 bases between them. Germline CDR1 SNHLY, CDR2 FYNNEI. The CDR3 is 15 residues long. CDR3 bases: TGTGCCAGCAGTGAGGTGGGCCCCAACCTGGATACGCAGTATTTT. This encodes CASSEVGPNLDTQYF.

V is TRBV10-3 and J is TRBJ2-5; a weak D match, TRBD2 (6 bases). This CDR3 is built from 15 residues. V shed 10 bases and J shed 5 bases, with 23 bases lying between them. Looked up from germline, CDR1 is ENHRY and CDR2 is SYGVKD. The CDR3 DNA reads TGTGCCACCCCGATGCGACTAGTAAAGTGCGAGACCCAGTACTTC. It codes for CATPMRLVKCETQYF.

The J gene is TRBJ2-7, the V gene TRBV10-2; tentative D call: TRBD2 (6 bases). Looked up from germline, CDR1 is WSHSY and CDR2 is SAAADI. The CDR3 spans 12 residues. Trimming took off 9 bases at V and 2 bases at J, with 11 bases between the two ends. Here the CDR3 reads CASSGGAYEQYF. CDR3 nucleotides: TGCGCCAGTAGCGGTGGAGCCTACGAGCAGTACTTC.

The rearrangement joins TRBV15 to TRBJ2-6; no reliable D call. Germline V gives CDR1 LNHNV, CDR2 YYDKDF (reference sequence). Trimming removed 1 base at V and 0 bases at J, with 4 bases between. This CDR3 is built from 15 residues. CDR3 nucleotide sequence: TGTGCCACCAGCAGAGCGAGCTCTGGGGCCAACGTCCTGACTTTC. Protein: CATSRASSGANVLTF.

This clone was detected only once. This rearrangement joins TRBV9 to TRBJ2-7; 9 nucleotides agree with TRBD1. The CDR3 is 15 residues long. Germline CDR1 and CDR2: SGDLS and YYNGEE. Unmatched junction bases numbered 10, after V lost 0 bases and J lost 9 bases. CDR3 protein: CASSVDSDRGRWQYF. The CDR3 coding sequence is TGTGCCAGCAGCGTAGATTCGGACAGGGGCCGTTGGCAGTACTTC.

The genes are TRBV10-1 and TRBJ2-3, with D possibly matching TRBD2 (5 bases). The V gene's germline CDR1 is WNHNN and CDR2 SYGVQD (reference sequence). This CDR3 region has 15 residues. Trimming pared 3 bases from V and 6 bases from J, leaving 16 bases between. The CDR3 nucleotides read TGCGCCAGCAGTGATGAGTTGAGGGCCCCGGATACGCAGTATTTT. Protein: CASSDELRAPDTQYF.

The chain couples TRBV5-1 to TRBJ1-2; 9 positions agree with TRBD1. CDR1 is SGHRS, CDR2 YFSETQ, per germline. J lost 4 bases, V lost 5 bases, and 9 bases had no gene match. This CDR3 comprises 15 residues. CDR3 nucleotides: TGCGCCAGCAGTCCCGGGGACAGGGTATCCTATGGCTACACCTTC. This codes for CASSPGDRVSYGYTF.